This T cell receptor (beta chain) was found in a study of blood T cell repertoires in COVID-19. This CDR3 comprises 19 residues. The germline V gene has CDR1 MRHNA and CDR2 SNTAGT. J lost 2 bases, V lost 4 bases, and 10 bases had no gene match. Only in-frame clones appear in the TCRdb table, and some are missing; sequencing was by immunoSEQ multiplex PCR. The data show some 350,000 clones, around 87% seen once. The receptor's source is a woman aged 50 to 60 with COVID-19, enrolled during active disease. The chain couples TRBV6-4 to TRBJ2-1; TRBD2 aligns across 14 bases. The material sequenced was peripheral blood. The CDR3 reads CASSAPGTSGSVPYNEQFF. The DNA of the CDR3 is TGTGCCAGCAGTGCCCCCGGGACTAGCGGGAGTGTACCCTACAATGAGCAGTTCTTC.